One T cell receptor (beta chain) is described in this entry. Its matching antigen is unknown. The data stem from a study of tumor and adjacent non-tumor tissue in lung cancer. Study background: Histology: 12 adenocarcinoma, a couple of squamous cell carcinoma, 1 small cell lung cancer.

Study-level points and caveats: Patients with more diverse tumor TCRs had worse survival.

The library came from three nested PCR rounds adapted from ARM-PCR protocols. TCRdb fed the multiplex PCR reads into MiXCR, producing one record per CDR3 protein. This sample carries tens of thousands of distinct CDR3 sequences, 74% of them seen once, and the ten largest clones take about 23%. The template was RNA from unsorted bulk tissue. The normal lung tissue was taken more than 3 cm from the tumor edge. The clonotype comes from a woman in her fifties or sixties with non-small cell lung cancer. The source material was distant non-tumor lung tissue.

The CDR3 loop is CASGLRPRGKGRLYEQYF. The DNA for the CDR3 is TGTGCTAGTGGTTTGAGGCCACGCGGAAAGGGGCGATTGTACGAGCAGTACTTC. The chain links TRBV12-5 to TRBJ2-7, with D tentatively TRBD1 (5 bases). CDR1 is LGHNT and CDR2 is FRNRAP in the germline V gene. This CDR3 contains 18 residues. V lost 2 bases and J lost 4, with 24 bases in between.